This is a list of T cell receptor beta chains from one sample in a study of identical twins. Each CDR3 protein is one row after TCRdb ran MiXCR on the 5' RACE reads. The sample consists of roughly 280,000 distinct CDR3 sequences, 9.5% of them appearing once. These data are also associated with another study on yellow fever vaccine responses in identical twins.

The specimen sequenced was CD8+ T cells sorted from blood. These receptors all stem from a woman aged 18-29 years in good health. Each CDR3 is given with its conserved first and last residue. Size is stated for part of the rows, as once, few or many counts, or as a class when the clone is expanded.

v_gene: TRBV10-3
abundance: NA
CDR3aa: CAISTGQLQETQYF

v_gene: TRBV20-1
abundance: few
CDR3aa: CSARDLLGLASYEQYF

v_gene: TRBV7-9
abundance: many
CDR3aa: CASRGRDPLYSYNEQFF

v_gene: TRBV29-1
abundance: NA
CDR3aa: CSVRDTSYGYTF

v_gene: TRBV18
abundance: NA
CDR3aa: CASSPPAGATDTQYF

v_gene: TRBV7-7
abundance: many
CDR3aa: CASSQGLANTGELFF

v_gene: TRBV3-1
abundance: few
CDR3aa: CASSQVLSHYGVSYEQYF

v_gene: TRBV4-1
abundance: many
CDR3aa: CASSQVIGGGQNNEQFF

v_gene: TRBV19
abundance: few
CDR3aa: CASSIQLAGTTYNEQFF

v_gene: TRBV29-1
abundance: few
CDR3aa: CSAGGQGSPAYEQYF

v_gene: TRBV7-9
abundance: many
CDR3aa: CASSLTGTGNQPQHF

v_gene: TRBV13
abundance: NA
CDR3aa: CASSLRVSGPTSYEQYF

v_gene: TRBV5-1
abundance: few
CDR3aa: CASSSGTSSNQPQHF

v_gene: TRBV12-3/TRBV12-4
abundance: many
CDR3aa: CASSSSGQMNTEAFF

v_gene: TRBV7-8
abundance: many
CDR3aa: CASSLEDNEQFF

v_gene: TRBV4-1
abundance: many
CDR3aa: CASSQDRNSGLAGGTGELFF

v_gene: TRBV27
abundance: many
CDR3aa: CASSGTANQPQHF

v_gene: TRBV2
abundance: few
CDR3aa: CASSKFSGDEQFF

v_gene: TRBV15
abundance: few
CDR3aa: CATSRDRHPGGAQFF

v_gene: TRBV11-2
abundance: once
CDR3aa: CASSGVRTDPSNQPQHF

v_gene: TRBV4-3
abundance: many
CDR3aa: CASSQDRAPYNEQFF

v_gene: TRBV28
abundance: many
CDR3aa: CAGGGADTQYF

v_gene: TRBV20-1
abundance: few
CDR3aa: CSATYRVGDNSPLHF

v_gene: TRBV15
abundance: few
CDR3aa: CATSRTSGLYNEQFF

v_gene: TRBV4-3
abundance: few
CDR3aa: CASSQEYTSSYEQYF

v_gene: TRBV7-6
abundance: many
CDR3aa: CASSPHSGSTEAFF

v_gene: TRBV7-8
abundance: NA
CDR3aa: CASSVRGLTEAFF

v_gene: TRBV7-9
abundance: NA
CDR3aa: CASSFLSSGMTGELFF

v_gene: TRBV6-1
abundance: many
CDR3aa: CASSDFGAFSYEQYF

v_gene: TRBV3-1
abundance: NA
CDR3aa: CASSQEEGLATYSDEQFF

v_gene: TRBV27
abundance: few
CDR3aa: CASSFDRGYEQYF

v_gene: TRBV6-2/TRBV6-3
abundance: few
CDR3aa: CASSRPGGSYEQYF

v_gene: TRBV9
abundance: many
CDR3aa: CASSKREGPGGNQPQHF

v_gene: TRBV6-1
abundance: many
CDR3aa: CASSEAGRNPSYEQYF

v_gene: TRBV3-1
abundance: few
CDR3aa: CASSQATEDQDEQFF

v_gene: TRBV7-2
abundance: few
CDR3aa: CASSSTGVGSYEQYF

v_gene: TRBV6-4
abundance: many
CDR3aa: CASSDSPGGSYNEQFF

v_gene: TRBV20-1
abundance: NA
CDR3aa: CSAIWGDYEQYF

v_gene: TRBV29-1
abundance: many
CDR3aa: CSVDQGNTIYF

v_gene: TRBV20-1
abundance: NA
CDR3aa: CSATRTDYYGYTF

v_gene: TRBV13
abundance: NA
CDR3aa: CASSFGTSGFTDRQYF

v_gene: TRBV20-1
abundance: few
CDR3aa: CSARALFPGLAGEIGVNEQFF

v_gene: TRBV10-3
abundance: few
CDR3aa: CAISEPQDRASTDTQYF